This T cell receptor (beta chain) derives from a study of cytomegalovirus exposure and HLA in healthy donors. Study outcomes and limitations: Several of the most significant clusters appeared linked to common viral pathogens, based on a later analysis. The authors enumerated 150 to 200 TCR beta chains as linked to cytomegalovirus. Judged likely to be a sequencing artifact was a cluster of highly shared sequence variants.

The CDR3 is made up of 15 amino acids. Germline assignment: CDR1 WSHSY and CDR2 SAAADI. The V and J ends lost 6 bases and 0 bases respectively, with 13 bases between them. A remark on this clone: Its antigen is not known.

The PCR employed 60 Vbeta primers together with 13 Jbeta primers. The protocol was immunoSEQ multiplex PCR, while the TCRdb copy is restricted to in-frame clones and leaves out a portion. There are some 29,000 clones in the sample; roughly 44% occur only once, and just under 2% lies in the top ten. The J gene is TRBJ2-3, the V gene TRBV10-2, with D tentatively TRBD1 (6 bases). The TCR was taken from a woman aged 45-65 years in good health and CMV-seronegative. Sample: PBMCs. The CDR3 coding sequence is TGCGCCAGCAGGAACACACAGGGTAGCACAGATACGCAGTATTTT. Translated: CASRNTQGSTDTQYF.